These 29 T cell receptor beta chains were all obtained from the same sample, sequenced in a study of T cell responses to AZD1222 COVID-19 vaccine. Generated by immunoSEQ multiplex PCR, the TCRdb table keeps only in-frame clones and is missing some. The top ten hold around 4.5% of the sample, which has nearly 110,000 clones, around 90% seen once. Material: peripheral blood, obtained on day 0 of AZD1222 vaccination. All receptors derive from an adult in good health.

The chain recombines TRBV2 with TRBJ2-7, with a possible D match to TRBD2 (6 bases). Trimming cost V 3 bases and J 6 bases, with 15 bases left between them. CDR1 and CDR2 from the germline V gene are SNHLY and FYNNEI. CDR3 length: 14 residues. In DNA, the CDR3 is TGTGCCAGCAGTGAGTTCATGCTAGCGAGCGAGCAGTACTTC. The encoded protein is CASSEFMLASEQYF. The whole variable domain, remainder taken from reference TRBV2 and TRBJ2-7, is EPEVTQTPSHQVTQMGQEVILRCVPISNHLYFYWYRQILGQKVEFLVSFYNNEISEKSEIFDDQFSVERPDGSNFTLKIRSTKLEDSAMYFCASSEFMLASEQYFGPGTRLTVT.

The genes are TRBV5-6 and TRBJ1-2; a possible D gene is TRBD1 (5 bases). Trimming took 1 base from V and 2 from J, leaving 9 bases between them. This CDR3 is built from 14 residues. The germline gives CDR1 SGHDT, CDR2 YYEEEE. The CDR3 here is CASSLRTLNYGYTF. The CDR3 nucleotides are TGTGCCAGCAGCTTGCGGACATTAAACTATGGCTACACCTTC.

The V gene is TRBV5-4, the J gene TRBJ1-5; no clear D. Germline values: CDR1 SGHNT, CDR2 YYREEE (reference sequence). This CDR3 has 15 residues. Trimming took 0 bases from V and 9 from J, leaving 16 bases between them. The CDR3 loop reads CASSLDGSPSGPQHF. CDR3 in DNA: TGTGCCAGCAGCTTGGACGGATCCCCGTCGGGGCCCCAGCATTTT.

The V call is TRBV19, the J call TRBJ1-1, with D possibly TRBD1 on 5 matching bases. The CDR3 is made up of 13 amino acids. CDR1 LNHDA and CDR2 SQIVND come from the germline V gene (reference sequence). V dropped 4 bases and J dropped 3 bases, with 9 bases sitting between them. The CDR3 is CASSRDADTEAFF. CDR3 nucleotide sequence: TGTGCCAGTAGTAGGGACGCGGACACTGAAGCTTTCTTT.

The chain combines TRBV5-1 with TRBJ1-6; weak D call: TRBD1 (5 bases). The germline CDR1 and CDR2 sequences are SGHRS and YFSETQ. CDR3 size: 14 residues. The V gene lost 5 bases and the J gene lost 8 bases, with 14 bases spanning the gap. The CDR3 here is CASSGGDQDSPLHF. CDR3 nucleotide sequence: TGCGCCAGCAGTGGGGGGGATCAGGATTCACCCCTCCACTTT.

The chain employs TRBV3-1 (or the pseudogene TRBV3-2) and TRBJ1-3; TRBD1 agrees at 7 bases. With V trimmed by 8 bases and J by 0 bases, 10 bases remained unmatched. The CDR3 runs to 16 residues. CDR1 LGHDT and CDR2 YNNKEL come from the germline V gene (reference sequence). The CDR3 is CASQQTGAYSGNTIYF. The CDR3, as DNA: TGTGCCAGCCAACAAACAGGGGCGTACTCTGGAAACACCATATATTTT.

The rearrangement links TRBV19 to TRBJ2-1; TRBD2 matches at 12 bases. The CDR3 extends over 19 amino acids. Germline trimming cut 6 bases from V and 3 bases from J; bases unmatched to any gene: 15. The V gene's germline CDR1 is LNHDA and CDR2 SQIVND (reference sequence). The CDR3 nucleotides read TGTGCCAGTAGCATATCCCGACTAGCGGGAGTAACCCGCTACAATGAGCAGTTCTTC. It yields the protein CASSISRLAGVTRYNEQFF.

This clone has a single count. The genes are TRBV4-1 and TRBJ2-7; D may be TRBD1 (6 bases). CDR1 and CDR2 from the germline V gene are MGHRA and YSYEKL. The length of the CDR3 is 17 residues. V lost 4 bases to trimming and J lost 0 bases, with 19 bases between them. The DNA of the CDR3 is TGCGCCAGCAGCCCCTCAGGGGTCCGGGCAAACTCCTACGAGCAGTACTTC. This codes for CASSPSGVRANSYEQYF.

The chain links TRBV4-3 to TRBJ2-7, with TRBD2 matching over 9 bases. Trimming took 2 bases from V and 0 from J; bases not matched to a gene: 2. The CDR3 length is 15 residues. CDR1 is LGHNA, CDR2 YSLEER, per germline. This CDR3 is CASSQIAGASYEQYF. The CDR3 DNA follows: TGCGCCAGCAGCCAAATAGCGGGAGCCTCCTACGAGCAGTACTTC.

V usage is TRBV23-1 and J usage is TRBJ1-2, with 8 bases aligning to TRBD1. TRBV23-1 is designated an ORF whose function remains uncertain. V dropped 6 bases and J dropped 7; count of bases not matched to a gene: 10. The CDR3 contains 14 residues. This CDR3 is CASSRTGRRGGYTF. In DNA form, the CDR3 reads TGCGCCAGCAGCCGGACAGGGAGGAGAGGTGGCTACACCTTC.

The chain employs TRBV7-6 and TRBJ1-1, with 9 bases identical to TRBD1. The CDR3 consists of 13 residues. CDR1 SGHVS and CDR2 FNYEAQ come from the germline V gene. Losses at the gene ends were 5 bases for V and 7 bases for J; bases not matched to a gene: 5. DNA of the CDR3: TGTGCCAGCAGCACGGACAGGGGCGATGAAGCTTTCTTT. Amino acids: CASSTDRGDEAFF.

DNA of the CDR3: TGTGCCAGCAGTTCCTCGTACAGGGGGAAGTATGGCTACACCTTC. As protein: CASSSSYRGKYGYTF. The rearrangement joins TRBV27 to TRBJ1-2, with 8 bases matching TRBD1. The length of the CDR3 is 15 residues. With V trimmed by 4 bases and J by 5 bases, 9 bases remained unmatched. Germline V gene sequence: CDR1 MNHEY, CDR2 SMNVEV (reference sequence).

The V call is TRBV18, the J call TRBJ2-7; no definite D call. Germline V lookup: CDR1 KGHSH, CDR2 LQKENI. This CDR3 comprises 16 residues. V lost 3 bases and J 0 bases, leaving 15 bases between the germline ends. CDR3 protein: CASSPPLHESSYEQYF. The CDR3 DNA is TGTGCCAGCTCACCCCCTCTACATGAGAGCTCCTACGAGCAGTACTTC.

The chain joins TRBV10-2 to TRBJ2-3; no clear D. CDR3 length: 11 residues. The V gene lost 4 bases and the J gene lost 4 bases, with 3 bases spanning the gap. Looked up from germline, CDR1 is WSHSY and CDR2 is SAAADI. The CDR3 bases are TGCGCCAGCAGTGGCCCAGATACGCAGTATTTT. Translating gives CASSGPDTQYF.

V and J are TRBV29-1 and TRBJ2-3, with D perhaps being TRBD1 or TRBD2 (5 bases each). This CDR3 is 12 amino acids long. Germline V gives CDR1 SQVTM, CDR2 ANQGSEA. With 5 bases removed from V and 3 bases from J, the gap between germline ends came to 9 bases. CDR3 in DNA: TGCAGCGTTCGGGGACCTACAGATACGCAGTATTTT. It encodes CSVRGPTDTQYF.

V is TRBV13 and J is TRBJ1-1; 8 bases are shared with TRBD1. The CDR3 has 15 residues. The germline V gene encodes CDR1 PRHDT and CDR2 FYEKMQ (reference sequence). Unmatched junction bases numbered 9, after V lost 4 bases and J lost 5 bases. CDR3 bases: TGTGCCAGCAGCTCCACGGGACAGGTCAAAACTGAAGCTTTCTTT. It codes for CASSSTGQVKTEAFF.

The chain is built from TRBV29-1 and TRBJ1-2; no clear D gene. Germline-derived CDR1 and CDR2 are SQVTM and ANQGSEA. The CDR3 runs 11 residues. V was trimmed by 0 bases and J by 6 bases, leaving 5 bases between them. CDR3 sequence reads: CSVEDRNGYTF. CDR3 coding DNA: TGCAGCGTTGAAGATCGAAATGGCTACACCTTC.

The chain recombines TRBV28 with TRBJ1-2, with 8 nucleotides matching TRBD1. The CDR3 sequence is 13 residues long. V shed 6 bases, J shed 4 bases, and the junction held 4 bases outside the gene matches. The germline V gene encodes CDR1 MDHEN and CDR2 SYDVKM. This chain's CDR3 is CASRSGGGYGYTF. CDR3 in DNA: TGTGCCAGCAGGTCAGGGGGCGGCTATGGCTACACCTTC.

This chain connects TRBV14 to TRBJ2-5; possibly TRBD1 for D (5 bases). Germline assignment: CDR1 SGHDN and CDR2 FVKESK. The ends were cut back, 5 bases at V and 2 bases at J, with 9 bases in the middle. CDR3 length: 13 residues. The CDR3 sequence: CASSAQVQETQYF. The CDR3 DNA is TGTGCCAGCAGCGCACAGGTTCAAGAGACCCAGTACTTC.

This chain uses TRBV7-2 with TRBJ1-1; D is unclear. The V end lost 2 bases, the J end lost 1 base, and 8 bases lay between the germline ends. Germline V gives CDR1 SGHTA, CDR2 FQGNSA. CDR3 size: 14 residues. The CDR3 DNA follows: TGTGCCAGCAGCTTAAATACAGCGAACACTGAAGCTTTCTTT. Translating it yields CASSLNTANTEAFF.

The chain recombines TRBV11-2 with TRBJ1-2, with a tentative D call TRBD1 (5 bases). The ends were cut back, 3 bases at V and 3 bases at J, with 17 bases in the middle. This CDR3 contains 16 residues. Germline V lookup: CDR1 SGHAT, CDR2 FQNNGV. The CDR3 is CASSFMRGRTDYGYTF. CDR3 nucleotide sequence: TGTGCCAGCAGCTTTATGAGGGGCCGCACCGACTATGGCTACACCTTC.

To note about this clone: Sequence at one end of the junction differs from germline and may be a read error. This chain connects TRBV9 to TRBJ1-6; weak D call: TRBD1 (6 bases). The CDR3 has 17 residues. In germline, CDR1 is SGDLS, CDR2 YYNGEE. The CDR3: CASSAQVGGSAGRLLFF. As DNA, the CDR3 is TGTGCCAGCAGCGCCCAAGTAGGGGGGTCCGCCGGACGTCTCCTTTTCTTT.

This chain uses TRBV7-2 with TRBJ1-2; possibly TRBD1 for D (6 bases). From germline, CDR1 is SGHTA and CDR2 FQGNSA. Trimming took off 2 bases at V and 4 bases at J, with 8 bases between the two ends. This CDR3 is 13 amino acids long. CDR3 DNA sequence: TGTGCCAGCAGCTTACCACAGGGCTATGGCTACACCTTC. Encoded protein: CASSLPQGYGYTF.

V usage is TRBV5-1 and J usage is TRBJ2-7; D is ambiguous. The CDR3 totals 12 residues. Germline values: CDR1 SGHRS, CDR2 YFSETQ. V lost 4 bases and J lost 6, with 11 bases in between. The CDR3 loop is CASSPGLTEQYF. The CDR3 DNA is TGCGCCAGCAGCCCCGGGCTTACCGAGCAGTACTTC. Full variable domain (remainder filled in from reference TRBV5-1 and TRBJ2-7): KAGVTQTPRYLIKTRGQQVTLSCSPISGHRSVSWYQQTPGQGLQFLFEYFSETQRNKGNFPGRFSGRQFSNSRSEMNVSTLELGDSALYLCASSPGLTEQYFGPGTRLTVT.

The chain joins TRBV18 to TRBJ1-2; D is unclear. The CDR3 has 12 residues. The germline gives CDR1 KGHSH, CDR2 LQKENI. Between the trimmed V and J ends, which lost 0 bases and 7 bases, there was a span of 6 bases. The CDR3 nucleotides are TGTGCCAGCTCACCACCGATCGGTGGCTACACCTTC. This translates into CASSPPIGGYTF.

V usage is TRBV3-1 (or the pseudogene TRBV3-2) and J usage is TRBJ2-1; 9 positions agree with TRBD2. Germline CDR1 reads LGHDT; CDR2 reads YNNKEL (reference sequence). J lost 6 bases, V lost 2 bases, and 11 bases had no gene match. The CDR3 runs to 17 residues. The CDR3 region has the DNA TGTGCCAGCAGCCAATCGGCGGGGGGGATTTTTTCCAATGAGCAGTTCTTC. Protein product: CASSQSAGGIFSNEQFF.

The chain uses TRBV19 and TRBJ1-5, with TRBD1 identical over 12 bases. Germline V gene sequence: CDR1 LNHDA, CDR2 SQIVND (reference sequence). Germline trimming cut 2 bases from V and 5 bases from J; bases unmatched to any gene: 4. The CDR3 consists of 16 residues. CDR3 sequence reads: CASSIIGTGGDQPQHF. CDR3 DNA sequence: TGTGCCAGTAGTATAATAGGGACAGGGGGCGATCAGCCCCAGCATTTT.

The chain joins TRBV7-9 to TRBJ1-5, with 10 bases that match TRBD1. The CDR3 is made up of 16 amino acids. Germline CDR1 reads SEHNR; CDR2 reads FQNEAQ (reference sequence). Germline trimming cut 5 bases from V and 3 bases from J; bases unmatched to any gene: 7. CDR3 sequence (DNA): TGTGCCAGCAGCCCAACCGGGACAGGGGACAATCAGCCCCAGCATTTT. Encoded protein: CASSPTGTGDNQPQHF.

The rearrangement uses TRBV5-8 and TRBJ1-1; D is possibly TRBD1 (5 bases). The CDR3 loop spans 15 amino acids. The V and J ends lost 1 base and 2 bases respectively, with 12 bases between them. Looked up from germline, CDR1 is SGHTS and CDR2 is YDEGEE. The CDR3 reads CASSLTTALNTEAFF. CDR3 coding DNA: TGTGCCAGCAGCTTGACGACAGCGCTCAACACTGAAGCTTTCTTT.